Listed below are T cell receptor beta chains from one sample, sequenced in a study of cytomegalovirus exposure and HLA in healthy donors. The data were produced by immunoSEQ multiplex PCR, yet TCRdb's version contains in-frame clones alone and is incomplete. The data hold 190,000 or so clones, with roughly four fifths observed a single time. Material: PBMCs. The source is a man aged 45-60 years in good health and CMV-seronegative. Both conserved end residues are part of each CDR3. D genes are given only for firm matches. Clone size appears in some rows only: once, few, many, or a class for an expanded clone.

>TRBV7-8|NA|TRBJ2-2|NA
TGTGCCAGCAGCTTCGGACACAACACCGGGGAGCTGTTTTTT
CASSFGHNTGELFF
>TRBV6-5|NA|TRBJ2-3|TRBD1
TGTGCCAGCAGGCGGGACAGGGCGAATACGCAGTATTTT
CASRRDRANTQYF
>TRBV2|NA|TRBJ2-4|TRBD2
TGTGCCAGCGGGGGGGTTTTACCCAAAAACATTCAGTACTTC
CASGGVLPKNIQYF
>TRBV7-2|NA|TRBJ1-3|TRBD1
TGTGCCAGCAGCTTAACTCGGGACAGGGGTGGAAACACCATATATTTT
CASSLTRDRGGNTIYF
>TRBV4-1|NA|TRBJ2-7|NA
TGCGCCAGCAGCCAAGAGCCCCCCCCCTTCTCCTACGAGCAGTACTTC
CASSQEPPPFSYEQYF
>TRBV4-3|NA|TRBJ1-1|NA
TGCGCCAGCAGCCACGGGACACCGAACACTGAAGCTTTCTTT
CASSHGTPNTEAFF
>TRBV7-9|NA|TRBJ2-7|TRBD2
TGTTCCAGCAGCGAGAGACTAGCGGGGGGCATGACCTACGAGCAGTACTTC
CSSSERLAGGMTYEQYF
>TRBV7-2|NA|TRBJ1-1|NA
TGTGCCAGCAGCGTGACAGGGAACACTGAAGCTTTCTTT
CASSVTGNTEAFF
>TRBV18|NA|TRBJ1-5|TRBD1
TGTGCCAGCTCACCAGGGACAGCCAGCAATCAGCCCCAGCATTTT
CASSPGTASNQPQHF
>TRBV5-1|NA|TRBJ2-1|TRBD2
TGCGCCAGCAGCCCCGGGACTAGCGGGGGGGATGAGCAGTTCTTC
CASSPGTSGGDEQFF
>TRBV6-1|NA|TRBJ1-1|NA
TGTGCCAGCAGTTCCAGGGTGAGCATGAACACTGAAGCTTTCTTT
CASSSRVSMNTEAFF
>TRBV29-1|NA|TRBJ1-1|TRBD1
TGCAGCGTTAATTTTCAGGGGGCCGCGAACACTGAAGCTTTCTTT
CSVNFQGAANTEAFF
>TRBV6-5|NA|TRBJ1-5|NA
TGTGCCAGCAGTCCCAGGGGACGGGGCAATCAGCCCCAGCATTTT
CASSPRGRGNQPQHF
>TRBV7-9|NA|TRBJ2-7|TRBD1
TGTGCCAGCAGCTTAGGAACCGGGACAGTTTACGAGCAGTACTTC
CASSLGTGTVYEQYF
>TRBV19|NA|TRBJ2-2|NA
TGTGCCAGTAGTCGCCCCGGTGAGGGAATCACCGGGGAGCTGTTTTTT
CASSRPGEGITGELFF
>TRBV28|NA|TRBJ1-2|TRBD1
TGTGCCAGCAGTCCTATCAAACAGGGGTTCGGTGGCTACACCTTC
CASSPIKQGFGGYTF
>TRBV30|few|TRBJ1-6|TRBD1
TGTGCCTGGGGGACAGGGATGTCCTATAATTCACCCCTCCACTTT
CAWGTGMSYNSPLHF
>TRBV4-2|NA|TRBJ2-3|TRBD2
TGTGCCAGCAGCCAAGATATAGGTAGCGGGGGGACAGATACGCAGTATTTT
CASSQDIGSGGTDTQYF
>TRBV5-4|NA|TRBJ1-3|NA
TGTGCCAGCAGCTTGTATACCGGGACTATAGCGAACACCATATATTTT
CASSLYTGTIANTIYF
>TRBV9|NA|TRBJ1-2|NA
TGTGCCAGCAGCGTAGGTCGGGACTATGGCTACACCTTC
CASSVGRDYGYTF
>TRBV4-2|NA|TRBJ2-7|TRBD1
TGTGCCAGCAGCCTTAATGAGAACAGGGGAACGCACGAGCAGTACTTC
CASSLNENRGTHEQYF
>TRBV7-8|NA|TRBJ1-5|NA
TGTGCCAGCAGCTTAGCCGGTTATCAGCCCCAGCATTTT
CASSLAGYQPQHF
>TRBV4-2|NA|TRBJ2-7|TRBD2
TGTGCCAGCAGCCAAGTGGCTAGCGGGGGGCCCTACGAGCAGTACTTC
CASSQVASGGPYEQYF
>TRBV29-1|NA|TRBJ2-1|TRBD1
TGCAGCGTTACAGGGGGGATAGGCAATGAGCAGTTCTTC
CSVTGGIGNEQFF
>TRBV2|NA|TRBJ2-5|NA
TGTGCCACAAAAGACGGGGTCGGCGAGACCCAGTACTTC
CATKDGVGETQYF
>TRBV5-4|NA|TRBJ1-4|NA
TGTGCCAGCAGCCCCACGGCGGGGTCAACTAATGAAAAACTGTTTTTT
CASSPTAGSTNEKLFF
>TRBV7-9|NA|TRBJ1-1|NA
TGTGCCAGCAGCTTATACTCAGGGGACCCTGAAGCTTTCTTT
CASSLYSGDPEAFF
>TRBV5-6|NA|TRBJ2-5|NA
TGTGCCAGCAGCTTGGATTTAGGACGGACACAAGAGACCCAGTACTTC
CASSLDLGRTQETQYF
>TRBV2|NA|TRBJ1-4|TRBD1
TGTGCCAGCAGAATAGACAGGGGAAGCGAAAAACTGTTTTTT
CASRIDRGSEKLFF
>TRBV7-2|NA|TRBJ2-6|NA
TGTGCCAGCAGCTTAGTGCGGCAGGGGTTTGGGGCCAACGTCCTGACTTTC
CASSLVRQGFGANVLTF
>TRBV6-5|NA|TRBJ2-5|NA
TGTGCCAGCAAAGGGGAAGTAGAGACCCAGTACTTC
CASKGEVETQYF
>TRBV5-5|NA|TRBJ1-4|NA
TGTGCCAGCAGCGGAGTGGGAGGGGCCGGTGAAAAACTGTTTTTT
CASSGVGGAGEKLFF
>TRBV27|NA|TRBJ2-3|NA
TGTGCCAGCAGTTCCCCATCGGCGGGAATTTCAGATACGCAGTATTTT
CASSSPSAGISDTQYF
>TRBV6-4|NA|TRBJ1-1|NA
TGTGCCAGCAGTGACTCAAACAGGATTCCCACTAAAGCTTTCTTT
CASSDSNRIPTKAFF
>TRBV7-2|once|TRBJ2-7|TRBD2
TGTGCCAGCAGCTTAGCTCCTAGCGGGAGTCCCTACGAGCAGTACTTC
CASSLAPSGSPYEQYF
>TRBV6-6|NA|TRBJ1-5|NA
TGTGCCAGCAGTTACTCGGTGACATTTCAGCCCCAGCATTTT
CASSYSVTFQPQHF